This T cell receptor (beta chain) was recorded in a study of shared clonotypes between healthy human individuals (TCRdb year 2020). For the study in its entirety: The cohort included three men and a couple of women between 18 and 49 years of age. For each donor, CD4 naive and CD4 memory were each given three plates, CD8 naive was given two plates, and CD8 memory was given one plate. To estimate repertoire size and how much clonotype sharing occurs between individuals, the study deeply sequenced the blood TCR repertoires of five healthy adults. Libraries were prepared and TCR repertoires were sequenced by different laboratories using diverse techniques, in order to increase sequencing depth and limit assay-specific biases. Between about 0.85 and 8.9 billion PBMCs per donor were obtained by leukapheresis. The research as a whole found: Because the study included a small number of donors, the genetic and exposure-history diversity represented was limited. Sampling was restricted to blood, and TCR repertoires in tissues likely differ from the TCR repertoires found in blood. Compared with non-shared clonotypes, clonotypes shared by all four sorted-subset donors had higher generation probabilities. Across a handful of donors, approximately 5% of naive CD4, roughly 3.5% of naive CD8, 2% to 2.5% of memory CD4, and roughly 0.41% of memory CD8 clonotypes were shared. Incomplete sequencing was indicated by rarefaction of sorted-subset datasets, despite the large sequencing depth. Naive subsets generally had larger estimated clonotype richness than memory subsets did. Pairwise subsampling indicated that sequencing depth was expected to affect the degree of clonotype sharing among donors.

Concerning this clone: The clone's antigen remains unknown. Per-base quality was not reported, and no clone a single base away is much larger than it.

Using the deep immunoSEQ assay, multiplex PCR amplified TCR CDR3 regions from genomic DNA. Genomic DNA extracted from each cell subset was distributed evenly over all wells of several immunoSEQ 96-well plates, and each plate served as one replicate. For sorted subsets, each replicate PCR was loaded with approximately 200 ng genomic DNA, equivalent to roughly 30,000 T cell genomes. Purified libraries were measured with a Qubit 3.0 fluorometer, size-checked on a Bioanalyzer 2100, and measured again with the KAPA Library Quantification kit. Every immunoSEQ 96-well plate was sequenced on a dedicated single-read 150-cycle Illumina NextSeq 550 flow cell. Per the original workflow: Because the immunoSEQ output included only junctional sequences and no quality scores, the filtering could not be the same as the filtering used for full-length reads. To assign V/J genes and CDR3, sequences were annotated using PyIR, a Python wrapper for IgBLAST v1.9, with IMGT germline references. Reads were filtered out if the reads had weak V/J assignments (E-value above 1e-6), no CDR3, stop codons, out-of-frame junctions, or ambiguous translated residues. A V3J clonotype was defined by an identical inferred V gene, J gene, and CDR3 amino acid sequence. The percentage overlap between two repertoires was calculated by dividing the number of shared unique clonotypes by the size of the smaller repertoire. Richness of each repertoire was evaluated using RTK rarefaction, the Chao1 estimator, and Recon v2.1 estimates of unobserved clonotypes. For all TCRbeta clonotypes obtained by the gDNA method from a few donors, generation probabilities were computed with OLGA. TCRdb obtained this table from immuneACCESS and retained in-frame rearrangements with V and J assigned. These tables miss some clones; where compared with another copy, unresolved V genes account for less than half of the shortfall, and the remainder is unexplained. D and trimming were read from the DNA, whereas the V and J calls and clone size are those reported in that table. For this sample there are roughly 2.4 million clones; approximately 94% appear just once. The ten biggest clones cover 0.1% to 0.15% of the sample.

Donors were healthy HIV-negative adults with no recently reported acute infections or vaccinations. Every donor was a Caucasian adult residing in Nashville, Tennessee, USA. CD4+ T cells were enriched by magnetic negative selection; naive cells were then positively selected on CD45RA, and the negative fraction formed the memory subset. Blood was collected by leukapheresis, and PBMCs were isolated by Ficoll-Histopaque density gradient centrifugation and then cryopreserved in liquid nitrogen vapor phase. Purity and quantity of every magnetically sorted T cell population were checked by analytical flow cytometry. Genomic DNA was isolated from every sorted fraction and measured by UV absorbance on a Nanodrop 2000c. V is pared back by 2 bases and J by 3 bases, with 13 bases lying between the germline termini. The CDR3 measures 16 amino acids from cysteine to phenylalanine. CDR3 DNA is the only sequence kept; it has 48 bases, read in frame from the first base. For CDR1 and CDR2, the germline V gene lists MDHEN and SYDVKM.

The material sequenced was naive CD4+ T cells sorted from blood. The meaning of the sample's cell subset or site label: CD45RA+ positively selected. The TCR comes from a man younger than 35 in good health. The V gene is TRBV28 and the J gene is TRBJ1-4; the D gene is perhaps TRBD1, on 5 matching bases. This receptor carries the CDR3 CASSLNRWDPNEKLFF. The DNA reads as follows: TGTGCCAGCAGTTTAAACCGGTGGGACCCTAATGAAAAACTGTTTTTT.